Below, 21 T cell receptor beta chains from the same sample are listed, as sequenced in a study of radiation and T cells in renal cell carcinoma. As for time point: blood 2 weeks post-SBRT. As for treatment: 15 Gy SBRT to primary tumor, nephrectomy 4 weeks later. Assay used: immunoSEQ multiplex PCR; TCRdb lists only in-frame clones, some missing. The repertoire has about 150,000 clones, approximately 90% of them found once; the top ten carry over 10%. Specimen: blood, collected from a patient whose treatment included radiotherapy and nephrectomy. These receptors were obtained from a woman in her forties or fifties with renal cell carcinoma.

The rearrangement uses TRBV7-3 and TRBJ2-1, with 7 nucleotides matching TRBD1. The V gene's germline CDR1 is SGHTA and CDR2 FQGTGA. V lost 3 bases and J lost 5; bases outside the gene matches: 13. The CDR3 consists of 17 residues. The CDR3 sequence: CASSFLTRQGSDNEQFF. CDR3 in DNA: TGTGCCAGCAGCTTCCTGACCCGACAGGGAAGTGACAATGAGCAGTTCTTC.

The chain joins TRBV7-2 to TRBJ1-2; D uncertain. Germline V gives CDR1 SGHTA, CDR2 FQGNSA. V shed 5 bases and J shed 8 bases, with 15 bases lying between them. This CDR3 contains 13 residues. The chain's CDR3 is CASSPSRTSGYTF. The CDR3 DNA reads as TGTGCCAGCAGCCCGTCCCGGACGTCAGGCTACACCTTC. Filled out from reference TRBV7-2 and TRBJ1-2, the complete variable domain reads GAGVSQSPSNKVTEKGKDVELRCDPISGHTALYWYRQSLGQGLEFLIYFQGNSAPDKSGLPSDRFSAERTGGSVSTLTIQRTQQEDSAVYLCASSPSRTSGYTFGSGTRLTVV.

Only one count was recorded for this clone. The V and J genes are TRBV4-1 and TRBJ2-1; 7 nucleotides match TRBD2. J lost 3 bases, V lost 5 bases, and 1 base had no gene match. The germline CDR1 and CDR2 sequences are MGHRA and YSYEKL. The CDR3 is made up of 13 amino acids. CDR3 protein: CASSERDYNEQFF. In DNA form, the CDR3 reads TGCGCCAGCAGCGAGCGGGACTACAATGAGCAGTTCTTC.

This clone was seen a few times. This rearrangement joins TRBV7-2 to TRBJ1-1; D gene unclear. Germline values: CDR1 SGHTA, CDR2 FQGNSA. Trimming took off 3 bases at V and 1 base at J, with 3 bases between the two ends. This CDR3 has 12 residues. DNA for the CDR3: TGTGCCAGCAGCTTCCAGAACACTGAAGCTTTCTTT. Translated, it gives CASSFQNTEAFF.

The gene calls are TRBV5-1 and TRBJ2-3; D remains ambiguous. Trimming cost V 0 bases and J 6 bases, with 11 bases left between them. CDR3 length equals 14 residues. Germline V gene data show CDR1 as SGHRS and CDR2 as YFSETQ. CDR3 in DNA: TGCGCCAGCAGCTTGGACTCTGCCCGTGATACGCAGTATTTT. Its protein is CASSLDSARDTQYF.

The chain has TRBV18 and TRBJ2-3, with TRBD2 matching over 11 bases. The CDR3 covers 14 residues. The ends lost 6 bases at V and 2 bases at J; junction bases unmatched: 1. In germline, CDR1 is KGHSH, CDR2 LQKENI. CDR3 residues: CASSGLADTDTQYF. The CDR3 DNA sequence: TGTGCCAGCTCGGGACTAGCGGACACAGATACGCAGTATTTT.

This sequence joins TRBV7-9 and TRBJ2-5; D is undetermined. The CDR3 contains 14 residues. V lost 1 base and J lost 2, with 8 bases in between. Germline loops: CDR1 SEHNR, CDR2 FQNEAQ (reference sequence). The CDR3 region is CASSLDTLQETQYF. CDR3 nucleotides: TGTGCCAGCAGCTTAGATACACTACAAGAGACCCAGTACTTC.

This chain joins TRBV5-8 and TRBJ1-1; D is uncertain. The CDR3 contains 15 residues. The V end was cut by 4 bases, the J end by 7 bases, with 20 bases between. CDR1 is SGHTS, CDR2 YDEGEE, per germline. The CDR3: CASSRVPPTNVEAFF. The CDR3 bases are TGTGCCAGCAGCCGGGTACCCCCCACTAATGTTGAAGCTTTCTTT. Full variable domain (rest looked up from reference TRBV5-8 and TRBJ1-1): EAGVTQSPTHLIKTRGQQATLRCSPISGHTSVYWYQQALGLGLQFLLWYDEGEERNRGNFPPRFSGRQFPNYSSELNVNALELEDSALYLCASSRVPPTNVEAFFGQGTRLTVV.

The chain uses TRBV30 and TRBJ1-3, with D possibly TRBD1 on 5 matching bases. Germline loops: CDR1 GTSNPN, CDR2 SVGIG (reference sequence). Trimming shortened V by 0 bases and J by 6 bases, and 9 bases separated the two germline ends. The CDR3 spans 13 residues. In DNA form, the CDR3 reads TGTGCCTGGAGTGTCCGGGGGACAAACACCATATATTTT. Its translation: CAWSVRGTNTIYF.

The CDR3 loop is CASSVEGREGNTIYF. In DNA form, the CDR3 reads TGTGCCAGCAGCGTCGAGGGCAGGGAGGGAAACACCATATATTTT. The chain employs TRBV9 and TRBJ1-3; TRBD1 is a possible D gene (5 bases). V was clipped by 2 bases and J by 4 bases, with 13 bases between them. The germline CDR1 and CDR2 sequences are SGDLS and YYNGEE. This CDR3 spans 15 amino acids.

The rearrangement uses TRBV18 and TRBJ1-2; D remains unclear. The CDR3 is made up of 13 amino acids. Trimming pared 6 bases from V and 1 base from J, leaving 9 bases between. Germline CDR1 is KGHSH and CDR2 is LQKENI. The chain's CDR3 is CASSHDYNYGYTF. CDR3 coding DNA: TGTGCCAGCTCGCATGATTATAACTATGGCTACACCTTC. Together with reference TRBV18 and TRBJ1-2, the CDR3 gives the full variable domain: NAGVMQNPRHLVRRRGQEARLRCSPMKGHSHVYWYRQLPEEGLKFMVYLQKENIIDESGMPKERFSAEFPKEGPSILRIQQVVRGDSAAYFCASSHDYNYGYTFGSGTRLTVV.

V is TRBV9 and J is TRBJ1-2; D is unclear. The germline V gene encodes CDR1 SGDLS and CDR2 YYNGEE. The CDR3 is 14 amino acids. V shed 0 bases and J shed 8 bases, with 14 bases lying between them. The CDR3 protein is CASSVGPDLGGYTF. As DNA, the CDR3 is TGTGCCAGCAGCGTAGGACCCGACCTGGGGGGCTACACCTTC.

This clone has just one count. V and J are TRBV5-1 and TRBJ2-5, with D possibly TRBD1 on 5 matching bases. From germline, CDR1 is SGHRS and CDR2 YFSETQ. Trimming cost V 0 bases and J 4 bases, with 13 bases left between them. The CDR3 consists of 15 residues. CDR3 loop: CASSLEGQGGETQYF. The CDR3 DNA reads TGCGCCAGCAGCTTGGAAGGGCAGGGCGGAGAGACCCAGTACTTC.

This clone was counted only a few times. The chain carries TRBV21-1 and TRBJ1-5; TRBD1, the D gene given by the table, was not confirmed from the DNA. TRBV21-1 is a pseudogene. CDR3 length: 13 amino acids. The DNA for the CDR3 is TGTGCCAGGTTAGGGGGTAGCAATCAGCCCCAGCATTTT. Its protein product is CARLGGSNQPQHF.

The rearrangement links TRBV5-6 to TRBJ1-1; 7 bases are shared with TRBD1. CDR3 size: 15 residues. Trimming took 4 bases from V and 5 from J; bases not matched to a gene: 11. From germline, CDR1 is SGHDT and CDR2 YYEEEE. CDR3 protein: CASSGRQGSFTEAFF. The CDR3 DNA reads as TGTGCCAGCAGCGGGAGACAGGGAAGTTTTACTGAAGCTTTCTTT.

CDR3 region: CASSPDSGGETQYF. CDR3 DNA sequence: TGTGCCAGCAGCCCGGATTCAGGGGGGGAGACCCAGTACTTC. J is TRBJ2-5 and V is TRBV5-6; D perhaps matches TRBD1 (7 bases). The CDR3 runs 14 residues. V shed 4 bases and J shed 5 bases, with 15 bases lying between them. Germline V gene data show CDR1 as SGHDT and CDR2 as YYEEEE.

The J gene is TRBJ1-2, the V gene TRBV5-5; D possibly corresponds to TRBD1 (6 bases). Deletions cut 1 base from V and 5 bases from J, with 12 bases between. CDR1 is SGHKS, CDR2 YYEKEE, per germline (reference sequence). The CDR3 extends over 14 amino acids. The CDR3 DNA follows: TGTGCCAGCAGCTTGCGCAGGGGAGGGTATGGCTACACCTTC. As protein: CASSLRRGGYGYTF.

This clone was picked up a small number of times. The V and J genes are TRBV5-6 and TRBJ1-2, with D possibly being TRBD1 (6 bases). The CDR3 has 15 amino acids. V dropped 4 bases and J dropped 8 bases, with 21 bases sitting between them. Per germline, CDR1 SGHDT and CDR2 YYEEEE. The CDR3 reads CASSPLGGRSRGYTF. The CDR3 nucleotides are TGTGCCAGCAGCCCCCTAGGGGGTCGGAGTAGGGGCTACACCTTC.

This CDR3 is CATSRDLTAFNYGYTF. In nucleotides, the CDR3 is TGTGCCACCAGCAGAGATCTGACGGCTTTCAACTATGGCTACACCTTC. This chain joins TRBV15 and TRBJ1-2; D not certain. The CDR3 is 16 amino acids. Germline CDR1 reads LNHNV; CDR2 reads YYDKDF (reference sequence). With 0 bases removed from V and 2 bases from J, the gap between germline ends came to 13 bases.

The rearrangement joins TRBV5-5 to TRBJ2-6; perhaps TRBD1 as D (6 bases). Germline loops: CDR1 SGHKS, CDR2 YYEKEE (reference sequence). Trimming cost V 1 base and J 2 bases, with 16 bases left between them. This CDR3 is built from 18 residues. CDR3 in DNA: TGTGCCAGCAGCTTGAGGGATCCAGGGGAAACTGGGGCCAACGTCCTGACTTTC. It translates to CASSLRDPGETGANVLTF.

Points on this clone: A junction boundary mismatches the germline segment, possibly from a read error. The chain carries TRBV5-4 and TRBJ2-7, with 9 bases identical to TRBD2. This CDR3 is 14 amino acids long. Germline V gene data show CDR1 as SGHNT and CDR2 as YYREEE (reference sequence). The CDR3 DNA reads as TGTGCCAGCAGCGTTACTAGCGGGTCCTTCGAGCAGTACTTC. Its translation: CASSVTSGSFEQYF.